This T cell receptor beta chain was profiled in a study of CD8+ T cells in alopecia areata. Points from the study as a whole: Lesional tissue from the scalp (especially in alopecia totalis/universalis) showed higher clonality than normal scalp. Mice showed TCR sharing more clearly than patients did, possibly owing to HLA.

In this sample, this clone turned up a few times. The target antigen is unknown. Different DNA sequences within this sample yield the same CDR3. Germline CDR1 reads SEHNR; CDR2 reads FQNEAQ (reference sequence). This CDR3 contains 12 residues. V was clipped by 1 base and J by 6 bases, with 6 bases between them. The sorting of PBMCs gave CD4+ and CD8+ T cells. cDNA reverse transcribed from extracted RNA served as the sequencing template. Some clones are missing from TCRdb's copy, which holds only in-frame ones; the method was immunoSEQ multiplex PCR. The sample records around 190,000 clones, approximately 60% being singletons.

The genes are TRBV7-9 and TRBJ1-2; D is undetermined. This clonotype was sampled from a human donor in good health. The sequencing input was CD8+ T cells sorted from blood. The CDR3 nucleotides are TGTGCCAGCAGCTTAGGCGGAGATGGCTACACCTTC. It translates to CASSLGGDGYTF.